These T cell receptor beta chains were read from a single sample in a study of cytomegalovirus exposure and HLA in healthy donors. The table came from immunoSEQ multiplex PCR; TCRdb's copy has only in-frame clones and leaves some out. The sample contains 90,000 to 110,000 clones, approximately 84% of which appear only once. Sequenced sample: PBMCs. These receptor sequences come from a male donor in good health and CMV-seronegative. Both conserved end residues are part of each CDR3. The size entry is marked missing in some rows and otherwise reads once, few, many or a size class.

v_gene	abundance	CDR3aa
TRBV6-4	.	CASSLDVGLAVNEQFF
TRBV10-2	.	CASSESTGRDEQFF
TRBV14	.	CASSPDTLGQAFF
TRBV5-1	.	CASSLWGVQNTEAFF
TRBV2	.	CASNRDSDNYGYTF
TRBV6-1	.	CASNDRANTEAFF
TRBV28	.	CASSFEDSLAKNIQYF
TRBV27	.	CASSFPLGQGVYEQYF
TRBV11-2	.	CASSLDRGPTYEQYF
TRBV27	few	CASSSRISGLAGDSDTQYF
TRBV7-3	.	CASSLRLVSTEAFF
TRBV9	.	CASSVGQGTGELFF
TRBV30	.	CAWTSASGRLDEQFF
TRBV11-2	.	CASYRVLSGELFF
TRBV10-3	.	CALNPGQSTDTQYF
TRBV9	few	CASSVGAGGTGELFF
TRBV6-1	.	CASSALLWGEGGYTF
TRBV27	.	CASSGGPGQGTYEQYF
TRBV7-2	.	CASSFTTGGTEAFF
TRBV9	.	CASSAHLGTVAYEQYF
TRBV6-1	many	CASSEPGTQYF
TRBV19	.	CASSIGGRAAKTQYF
TRBV6-5	few	CASSFSRGDIQYF
TRBV5-6	once	CASTFGAVHVDTQYF
TRBV19	.	CASSIEAGGSSNQPQHF
TRBV11-3	.	CASSLVGQNYGYTF
TRBV19	.	CASVTGGWDQPQHF
TRBV9	.	CASSPTGTSPYEQYF